This is a list of T cell receptor beta chains from one sample in a study of CXCR3-negative and CXCR3-positive naive CD8 T cells. After re-calling the 5' RACE reads, TCRdb lists one entry per CDR3 protein, DNA absent. Recorded here are under 150,000 distinct CDR3 sequences; the top ten clones represent approximately 0.28%. The sample comprised naive CXCR3+ CD8+ T cells from blood. These TCRs come from a human donor in good health. Some clones in this sample may be carry-over from other donors' samples. Both conserved end residues are part of each CDR3.

j_gene	v_gene	CDR3aa
TRBJ2-2	TRBV13	CASSLRGKLGELFF
TRBJ1-5	TRBV19	CASSHGQGGQPQHF
TRBJ1-1	TRBV25-1	CASSGRDTEAFF
TRBJ1-1	TRBV7-9	CASSYLGGTGPNTEAFF
TRBJ2-7	TRBV2	CASRTSGSSGYEQYF
TRBJ2-1	TRBV20-1	CSARVPGTSWSEQFF
TRBJ1-2	TRBV29-1	CSVEATGEQGYGYTF
TRBJ2-7	TRBV9	CASSVEYGGPGIPTEQYF
TRBJ2-2	TRBV12-3/TRBV12-4	CASSPSSENTGELFF
TRBJ1-2	TRBV29-1	CSVDKGSGQGATNYGYTF
TRBJ2-7	TRBV29-1	CSVSEQGGYEKYF
TRBJ1-1	TRBV12-3/TRBV12-4	CASSLRYVQNTEPFF
TRBJ1-1	TRBV29-1	CSVEEGGMGYITEAFF
TRBJ2-1	TRBV12-3/TRBV12-4	CASSLEPGLNEQFF